These T cell receptor beta chains were read from a single sample in a study of CD8 T cells in Susac syndrome. MiXCR was run by TCRdb on the immunoSEQ multiplex PCR reads, yielding one entry per CDR3 protein. The sample includes a few hundred thousand distinct CDR3 sequences, around 90% seen only once; the top ten take 0.065%. Specimen: CD4+ T cells from PBMCs. These receptors came from a human donor with multiple sclerosis. The CDR3 runs from the conserved cysteine through the conserved F or W. Each record gives: D gene, J gene, V gene, clone size, CDR3 DNA, CDR3 protein. A D gene is named only where the DNA matches it firmly. Not all rows give a size; the values are once, few, many and, for expanded clones, a class.

>TRBD1|TRBJ1-1|TRBV7-9|.
TGTGCCAGCAGCGCCGGGACAGGGGGCGCGTGGACTGAAGCTTTCTTT
CASSAGTGGAWTEAFF
>.|TRBJ2-1|TRBV11-2|once
TGTGCCAGCAGCTTAGACCGTTCGCAGCAGTTCTTC
CASSLDRSQQFF
>.|TRBJ1-1|TRBV7-6|.
TGTGCCAGCAGCTTGGACCCGGGACGAGGAGACACTGAAGCTTTCTTT
CASSLDPGRGDTEAFF
>.|TRBJ2-3|TRBV25-1|.
TGTGCCAGCAGTGAGGCGGGTCGGGATACGCAGTATTTT
CASSEAGRDTQYF
>.|TRBJ1-1|TRBV30|.
TGTGCCTGGAGAACTCACGGGAACACTGAAGCTTTCTTT
CAWRTHGNTEAFF
>.|TRBJ1-3|TRBV7-9|.
TGTGCCAGCAGCTACGACGGACGGTTAAACACCATATATTTT
CASSYDGRLNTIYF
>.|TRBJ1-2|TRBV7-9|.
TGTGCCAGCAGCCCCTGGGGAGGCGGAAGAGCTAACTATGGCTACACCTTC
CASSPWGGGRANYGYTF
>.|TRBJ2-7|TRBV5-1|.
TGCGCCAGCACTGAGATCCCGGGGGACGAGCAGTACTTC
CASTEIPGDEQYF
>.|TRBJ1-5|TRBV29-1|.
TGCAGCGTTGCAACAAGGGGAGATCAGCCCCAGCATTTT
CSVATRGDQPQHF
>TRBD2|TRBJ2-3|TRBV12-3/TRBV12-4|.
TGTGCCAGCAGGCAAGCGGGGGGGCCGCGTGATACGCAGTATTTT
CASRQAGGPRDTQYF
>TRBD2|TRBJ2-2|TRBV20-1|.
TGCAGTGCCCGATCAAATGGAGCGGGGAGGGTGTCCGGGGAGCTGTTTTTT
CSARSNGAGRVSGELFF
>.|TRBJ1-2|TRBV12-3/TRBV12-4|.
TGTGCCAGCACTCGAAGGGGTCAGAAAAACTATGGCTACACCTTC
CASTRRGQKNYGYTF
>.|TRBJ2-7|TRBV10-2|.
TGCGCCAGCAGCCTAACTAGCAACGAGCAGTACTTC
CASSLTSNEQYF
>TRBD1|TRBJ1-1|TRBV10-3|.
TGTGCCATCAGTGAGAACAGGGGGCGCAGGGCTGAAGCTTTCTTT
CAISENRGRRAEAFF
>.|TRBJ2-7|TRBV20-1|.
TGCAGTGCTAGTGCGCAGGGCCCTGGGAGGACCCGGGGTCGCTCCTACGAGCAGTACTTC
CSASAQGPGRTRGRSYEQYF
>.|TRBJ2-6|TRBV7-2|.
TGTGCCAGCAGTTTGGCTGGGGCCAACGTCCTGACTTTC
CASSLAGANVLTF
>TRBD2|TRBJ2-1|TRBV25-1|.
TGTGCCAGCAGTGATAGCGGGGGGGCAAATGAGCAGTTCTTC
CASSDSGGANEQFF
>TRBD1|TRBJ1-2|TRBV6-5|.
TGTGCCAGCAGCCCGGACAGGGCTAACTATGGCTACACCTTC
CASSPDRANYGYTF
>.|TRBJ2-5|TRBV7-2|.
TGTGCCAGCACCTGGACAGGGAGGGAGACTCAGTACTTC
CASTWTGRETQYF
>.|TRBJ1-5|TRBV18|.
TGTGCCAGCTCACCAGAGGCAGCTAGCAATCAGCCCCAGCATTTT
CASSPEAASNQPQHF
>TRBD2|TRBJ2-3|TRBV11-1|.
TGTGCCAGCAGCTACCCAAGTAGCGGGAGATCGGTTGGCGGGGCAGATACGCAGTATTTT
CASSYPSSGRSVGGADTQYF
>TRBD1|TRBJ2-1|TRBV4-1|.
TGCGCCAGCAGCTCCAGGGGGCGCCGGGACAATGAGCAGTTCTTC
CASSSRGRRDNEQFF
>TRBD2|TRBJ2-7|TRBV6-2/TRBV6-3|.
TGTGCCAGCAGTTTGTATTCGGGGGGTTCTACGCAGCAGTACTTC
CASSLYSGGSTQQYF
>TRBD1|TRBJ2-1|TRBV29-1|.
TGCAGCGCCGAAACACCGGGACAGGGGGCCGGGGAGCAGTTCTTC
CSAETPGQGAGEQFF
>TRBD2|TRBJ2-1|TRBV7-2|.
TGTGCCAGCACCCTAGCGGGCCTTTCCTACAATGAGCAGTTCTTC
CASTLAGLSYNEQFF
>TRBD2|TRBJ2-7|TRBV4-3|.
TGCGCCAGCAGCCACCAGCGGGAGGGCTTGTACGAGCAGTACTTC
CASSHQREGLYEQYF
>TRBD2|TRBJ2-3|TRBV11-2|.
TGTGCCAGCAGTTCCCGGGGGGGTACAGATACGCAGTATTTT
CASSSRGGTDTQYF
>.|TRBJ2-3|TRBV6-5|.
TGTGCCAGCAGTTTCTACAGGGCCGGCACAGATACGCAGTATTTT
CASSFYRAGTDTQYF
>.|TRBJ2-5|TRBV20-1|once
TGCAGTGCTAGAGCCCCGGACGGGATCCAAGAGACCCAGTACTTC
CSARAPDGIQETQYF
>.|TRBJ2-5|TRBV11-2|.
TGTGCCAGCAGCTCACAGACAGGCGTCGGAGAGACCCAGTACTTC
CASSSQTGVGETQYF
>TRBD1|TRBJ1-2|TRBV7-2|.
TGTGCCAGCAGCCTCAGGGGGCGCGACGGCTGCACCTTC
CASSLRGRDGCTF
>.|TRBJ1-1|TRBV12-3/TRBV12-4|.
TGTGCCAGCAGTTTCATCGCAGGGCGCACTGAAGCTTTCTTT
CASSFIAGRTEAFF
>TRBD1|TRBJ1-1|TRBV2|.
TGTGCCAGCTCAGACAGGGGTGGGGGAAACACTGAAGCTTTCTTT
CASSDRGGGNTEAFF
>.|TRBJ1-4|TRBV5-1|.
TGCGCCAGCAGCCGAGGGTCCCTCAATGAAAAACTGTTTTTT
CASSRGSLNEKLFF
>.|TRBJ2-7|TRBV12-5|.
TGTGCTAGTGGTTGGGCGGAGTACTTC
CASGWAEYF
>TRBD2|TRBJ2-1|TRBV7-2|.
TGTGCCAGCAGCCCCGAAGCGGGGCGCGAGCAGTTCTTC
CASSPEAGREQFF
>.|TRBJ2-4|TRBV30|.
TGTGCCTGGAGCCACAACCCAGACCAGACCCTTTTAATAAGGGCCAAAAACATTCAGTACTTC
CAWSHNPDQTLLIRAKNIQYF
>.|TRBJ2-5|TRBV6-2/TRBV6-3|.
TGTGCCAGCAGTTCGCGCGTGGGGACCCAGTACTTC
CASSSRVGTQYF
>.|TRBJ1-1|TRBV6-5|.
TGTGCCAGCAGCCTCGGGACATACTCCGGGGAAAGCTTCTTT
CASSLGTYSGESFF
>.|TRBJ2-4|TRBV20-1|.
TGCAGTGCTAGAGAGTCGGCCAAAAACATTCAGTACTTC
CSARESAKNIQYF
>TRBD1|TRBJ2-5|TRBV7-9|.
TGTGCCAGCAGCTTAGGGGACAGGGGGCCCAGGGAGACCCAGTACTTC
CASSLGDRGPRETQYF
>.|TRBJ1-2|TRBV30|.
TGTGCCTGGAGTGTAGGGATGGGGCAAAGCTATGGCTACACCTTC
CAWSVGMGQSYGYTF
>TRBD2|TRBJ2-3|TRBV19|.
TGTGCCAGTAGTGCGCTAGCGGGTACAGATACGCAGTATTTT
CASSALAGTDTQYF
>.|TRBJ2-7|TRBV28|few
TGTGCCAGCCTTAAGGACGCGGGAACCTACGAGCAGTACTTC
CASLKDAGTYEQYF
>.|TRBJ2-5|TRBV30|.
TGTGCCTGGAGCACAGTGGAGACCCGGTACTTC
CAWSTVETRYF
>.|TRBJ2-6|TRBV7-9|.
TGTGCCAGCAGCTTAGGCACAGGGCAAAGCTCTGGGGCCAACGTCCTGACTTTC
CASSLGTGQSSGANVLTF
>.|TRBJ2-3|TRBV11-2|.
TGTGCCAGCAGCACCACTAGGAATACGCAGTATTTT
CASSTTRNTQYF
>.|TRBJ1-3|TRBV18|.
TGTGCCAGCTCACCTCGGAGGGTCGTTGCTGGAAACACCATATATTTT
CASSPRRVVAGNTIYF
>.|TRBJ2-6|TRBV11-2|.
TGTGCCAGCAGCTTAATTGGTAGGGCTGGGGCCAACGTCCTGACTTTC
CASSLIGRAGANVLTF
>.|TRBJ2-1|TRBV27|.
TGTGCCAGCAGTTTAAACAACCGAGGTCCCCCTAGGGGCTACAATGAGCAGTTCTTC
CASSLNNRGPPRGYNEQFF
>TRBD1|TRBJ2-2|TRBV6-1|.
TGTGCCAGCACTGGGGACAGGGGTTACTCCGGGGAGCTGTTTTTT
CASTGDRGYSGELFF
>TRBD2|TRBJ2-7|TRBV27|.
TGTGCCAGCAGTTCTAGCGGGGGGCCCTACGAGCAGTACTTC
CASSSSGGPYEQYF
>.|TRBJ1-3|TRBV6-1|.
TGTGCCAGCAGCCGGACCCCCCAAGCCGGACTCTACTCTGGAAACACCATATATTTT
CASSRTPQAGLYSGNTIYF
>.|TRBJ1-2|TRBV6-2/TRBV6-3|.
TGTGCCAGCAGTCGGATTAACTATGGCTACACCTTC
CASSRINYGYTF
>.|TRBJ2-7|TRBV9|.
TGTGCCAGCAGCGTAGACCCGCACTCGGGGGACCTCTACGAGCAGTACTTC
CASSVDPHSGDLYEQYF
>.|TRBJ1-6|TRBV19|.
TGTGCCAGTAGTATCCCCACGCTCAATAATTCACCCCTCCACTTT
CASSIPTLNNSPLHF
>.|TRBJ2-7|TRBV20-1|.
TGCAGTGCTGGATCGGGCAGGGGAACCCACGAGCAGTACTTC
CSAGSGRGTHEQYF
>.|TRBJ1-5|TRBV5-1|.
TGCGCCAGCAGCTTGGCCCCTGGTCTCCAGCCCCAGCATTTT
CASSLAPGLQPQHF
>.|TRBJ2-1|TRBV23-1|.
TGCGCCAGCAGTCCCCCACGTGGCTTC
CASSPPRGF
>.|TRBJ2-2|TRBV7-6|once
TGTGCCAGCAGCTTAAGACCGACGAACACCGGGGAGCTGTTTTTT
CASSLRPTNTGELFF